This TCR beta chain appears in the sequencing data of a study of glioma-infiltrating T cells. Study-level results: Non-neoplastic patients had below-expected tissue-blood divergence, while all gliomas exceeded expectation. CDR3 overlap between tissue and blood was very small.

The germline V gene has CDR1 KGHDR and CDR2 SFDVKD. The CDR3 loop spans 13 amino acids. The germline V and J ends were trimmed by 5 bases and 3 bases, with 9 bases remaining between them. This clonotype has a count of ten or more. Its antigen is still unknown. Amplification of TCR alpha and beta CDR3 regions from RNA used iRepertoire nested multiplex PCR. TCRdb re-called the multiplex PCR reads through MiXCR, storing one row per CDR3 protein. This table has 150,000 to 200,000 distinct CDR3 sequences, 32% appearing once. The sample comprised glioma tissue, nonneoplastic brain tissue, or PBMCs (not recorded which). The sequence was collected from a human donor with low-grade glioma or glioblastoma, undergoing nonglioma brain surgery, or in good health (not recorded which). The chain combines TRBV24-1 with TRBJ1-2; D not resolved. The CDR3 DNA is TGTGCCACCAGTGGAAGTAGGGACTATGGCTACACCTTC. Translation: CATSGSRDYGYTF.